This entry concerns a single T cell receptor beta chain. The sample originates from a study of cytomegalovirus exposure and HLA in healthy donors. With 5 bases clipped from V and 6 bases from J, the junction kept 7 bases outside the gene matches. The CDR3 loop spans 14 amino acids. CDR1 is MNHNY, CDR2 SVGAGI, per germline (reference sequence). Clones were sequenced by immunoSEQ multiplex PCR, and TCRdb holds only the in-frame ones, with some missing. This sample has around 400,000 clones, with 75% to 90% found just once. Specimen: PBMCs. V and J are TRBV6-6 and TRBJ1-5, with 7 bases matching TRBD1. The receptor's source is a woman aged 18-29 years in good health and CMV-seronegative. The CDR3 is CASSAGTAIQPQHF. The CDR3 DNA sequence: TGTGCCAGCAGTGCCGGGACAGCCATTCAGCCCCAGCATTTT.